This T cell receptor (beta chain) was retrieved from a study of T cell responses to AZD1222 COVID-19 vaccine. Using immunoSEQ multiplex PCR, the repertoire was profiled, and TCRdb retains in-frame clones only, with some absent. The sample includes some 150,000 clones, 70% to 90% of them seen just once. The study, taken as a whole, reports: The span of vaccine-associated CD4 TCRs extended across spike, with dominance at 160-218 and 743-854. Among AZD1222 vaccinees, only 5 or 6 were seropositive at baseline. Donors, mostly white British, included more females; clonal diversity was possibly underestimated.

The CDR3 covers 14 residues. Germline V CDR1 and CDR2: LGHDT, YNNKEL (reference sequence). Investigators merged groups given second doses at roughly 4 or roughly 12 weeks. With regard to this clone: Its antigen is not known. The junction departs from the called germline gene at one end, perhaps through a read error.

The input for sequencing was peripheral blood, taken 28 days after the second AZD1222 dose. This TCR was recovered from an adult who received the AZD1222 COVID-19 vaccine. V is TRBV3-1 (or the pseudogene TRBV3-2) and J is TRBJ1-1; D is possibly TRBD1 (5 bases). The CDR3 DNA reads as TGTGCCAGCAGCCAACGACCGGGGGGAACCTATGGCGTATTT. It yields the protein CASSQRPGGTYGVF.